This TCR beta chain was profiled in a study of multiple sclerosis patients with progressive multifocal leukoencephalopathy. In the case of this clone: Its antigen is currently unknown.

Points from the study as a whole: Less diverse TRB repertoires were suggested in most PML patients. PML-onset expanded TRB clones were detectable before and during natalizumab therapy.

Time point described: roughly 6 months of natalizumab therapy. The ends were cut back, 0 bases at V and 5 bases at J, with 19 bases in the middle. Germline values: CDR1 LGHNA, CDR2 YNFKEQ. The CDR3 length is 17 residues. Spiked into each PCR were synthetic inline TR CDR3 controls of all V-J pairings. The protocol was immunoSEQ multiplex PCR, while the TCRdb copy is restricted to in-frame clones and leaves out a portion. The data contain over 25,000 clones, about nine tenths of them seen just once; the ten biggest clones take up 1.5%. This receptor was taken from a human donor with multiple sclerosis. This chain links TRBV4-2 with TRBJ1-2, with a possible D match to TRBD1 (6 bases). This specimen consisted of PBMCs, obtained from a patient treated with natalizumab. This CDR3 reads CASSQDDRGHSQYGYTF. CDR3 DNA sequence: TGTGCCAGCAGCCAAGATGATAGGGGACACTCCCAATATGGCTACACCTTC.